This is a list of T cell receptor beta chains from one sample in a study of cytomegalovirus exposure and HLA in healthy donors. The protocol was immunoSEQ multiplex PCR, while the TCRdb copy is restricted to in-frame clones and leaves out a portion. The sample lists 150,000 to 180,000 clones; approximately 81% were seen once. The specimen sequenced was PBMCs. The origin of the receptors is a man aged 18 to 30 in good health and CMV-seronegative. Each CDR3 is given with its conserved first and last residue. D genes are given only for firm matches. The size of a clone is reported for some rows only, either as once, few or many, or as a class for expanded clones.

CDR3,DNA,V,D,J,size
CASSAGDQPQHF,TGTGCCAGCAGCGCCGGGGATCAGCCCCAGCATTTT,TRBV7-8,-,TRBJ1-5,-
CASSVGTRFMETQYF,TGTGCCAGCAGCGTAGGGACTAGATTTATGGAGACCCAGTACTTC,TRBV9,TRBD2,TRBJ2-5,-
CASSPSQTYEQYF,TGTGCCAGCTCACCATCCCAGACCTACGAGCAGTACTTC,TRBV18,-,TRBJ2-7,-
CASSRGDSSYNEQFF,TGTGCCAGCAGTCGGGGGGATAGCTCCTACAATGAGCAGTTCTTC,TRBV9,TRBD2,TRBJ2-1,-
CASSHPRLAGGIYAGELFF,TGTGCCAGCAGCCACCCGCGACTAGCGGGAGGGATATACGCCGGGGAGCTGTTTTTT,TRBV7-9,TRBD2,TRBJ2-2,-
CASSLRGQIEYGYTF,TGCGCCAGCAGCTTGAGAGGACAGATCGAGTATGGCTACACCTTC,TRBV5-1,-,TRBJ1-2,-
CASSQSEPRTANTGELFF,TGCGCCAGCAGCCAGTCGGAACCCAGGACAGCAAACACCGGGGAGCTGTTTTTT,TRBV4-3,-,TRBJ2-2,few
CASSEAAEETQYF,TGCGCCAGCAGTGAAGCAGCGGAGGAGACCCAGTACTTC,TRBV10-1,-,TRBJ2-5,once
CASRSRAGNTIYF,TGTGCCAGCAGATCGAGGGCTGGAAACACCATATATTTT,TRBV28,-,TRBJ1-3,few
CASSSPLLADNEQFF,TGTGCCAGCAGTTCACCCCTTCTAGCGGACAATGAGCAGTTCTTC,TRBV28,TRBD2,TRBJ2-1,few
CASSLGFSGRDEQYF,TGCGCCAGCAGCTTGGGGTTTAGCGGGAGGGACGAGCAGTACTTC,TRBV5-1,TRBD2,TRBJ2-7,-
CASSLGAGAQETQYF,TGCGCCAGCAGCTTGGGAGCGGGGGCCCAAGAGACCCAGTACTTC,TRBV5-1,TRBD2,TRBJ2-5,few
CAWSFGTSGSYEQFF,TGTGCCTGGAGTTTCGGGACTAGCGGGAGCTATGAGCAGTTCTTC,TRBV30,TRBD2,TRBJ2-1,-
CASSQSVEREDSEQFF,TGCGCCAGCAGCCAAAGCGTGGAGCGGGAGGATAGTGAGCAGTTCTTC,TRBV4-3,TRBD2,TRBJ2-1,-
CAPGGLRLTDTQYF,TGTGCCCCCGGGGGATTGAGACTCACAGATACGCAGTATTTT,TRBV10-3,-,TRBJ2-3,-
CASSVGRQPNYGYTF,TGTGCCAGCAGCGTAGGTCGACAGCCTAACTATGGCTACACCTTC,TRBV9,-,TRBJ1-2,-
CASQTGGQPQHF,TGTGCCAGTCAGACAGGGGGGCAGCCCCAGCATTTT,TRBV25-1,TRBD1,TRBJ1-5,few
CASTGQGTYNEQFF,TGTGCCAGTACCGGACAGGGCACCTACAATGAGCAGTTCTTC,TRBV19,TRBD1,TRBJ2-1,few
CASSELAEGYEQYF,TGTGCCAGCAGTGAACTAGCCGAGGGCTACGAGCAGTACTTC,TRBV2,-,TRBJ2-7,-
CASSLRPDTEAFF,TGTGCCAGCTCGCTCAGGCCGGACACTGAAGCTTTCTTT,TRBV18,-,TRBJ1-1,-
CASSDPTVRNEKLFF,TGTGCCAGCAGTGATCCGACAGTAAGGAATGAAAAACTGTTTTTT,TRBV25-1,-,TRBJ1-4,-
CSSRPGTGSADTQYF,TGTTCCAGCAGACCCGGGACAGGCTCTGCAGATACGCAGTATTTT,TRBV7-9,TRBD1,TRBJ2-3,-
CASTSYRGQGGSGNTIYF,TGTGCCAGCACCAGTTACCGAGGACAGGGGGGCTCTGGAAACACCATATATTTT,TRBV11-2,TRBD1,TRBJ1-3,-
CASRATSGQTQYF,TGTGCCAGCAGGGCGACTAGCGGACAGACCCAGTACTTC,TRBV2,TRBD2,TRBJ2-5,-
CASSQVTKGVGEQYF,TGCGCCAGCAGCCAAGTCACCAAAGGGGTAGGGGAGCAGTACTTC,TRBV4-1,-,TRBJ2-7,-
CASSFRRGEIEQYF,TGTGCCAGCAGCTTTAGGCGGGGGGAGATCGAGCAGTACTTC,TRBV11-2,TRBD2,TRBJ2-7,-
CASSQVRAGTSYNEQFF,TGCGCCAGCAGCCAAGTAAGAGCGGGTACTTCCTACAATGAGCAGTTCTTC,TRBV4-1,-,TRBJ2-1,-
CASSSPQGAGAFF,TGTGCCAGCAGCTCACCACAGGGGGCGGGAGCTTTCTTT,TRBV6-6,TRBD1,TRBJ1-1,-
CASSFDRDLEQYF,TGTGCCAGCAGTTTCGACAGGGATCTCGAGCAGTACTTC,TRBV6-5,TRBD1,TRBJ2-7,-
CASSLDGSRNTEAFF,TGCGCCAGCAGCTTGGACGGGAGTCGGAACACTGAAGCTTTCTTT,TRBV5-1,-,TRBJ1-1,-
CASSGGQMRNTGELFF,TGTGCCAGCAGTGGGGGACAAATGAGAAACACCGGGGAGCTGTTTTTT,TRBV28,-,TRBJ2-2,-
CAWSRRATDTQYF,TGTGCCTGGAGTCGCAGGGCGACAGATACGCAGTATTTT,TRBV30,-,TRBJ2-3,few
CASRPGLEPLHF,TGTGCCAGTAGGCCAGGACTCGAACCCCTCCACTTT,TRBV19,-,TRBJ1-6,once
CASRRQTLMNTETFF,TGTGCCAGCAGGCGACAGACCCTGATGAACACTGAAACTTTCTTT,TRBV2,-,TRBJ1-1,-
CASSLSDTLSYEQYF,TGTGCCAGCAGCTTATCGGACACCCTCTCCTACGAGCAGTACTTC,TRBV7-6,-,TRBJ2-7,-
CASSNRREGVGVRGYTF,TGCGCCAGCAGCAATCGAAGGGAGGGGGTTGGGGTAAGGGGCTACACCTTC,TRBV4-3,-,TRBJ1-2,-
CSSSLEGLSNEQFF,TGTTCCAGCAGCTTGGAGGGACTTTCCAATGAGCAGTTCTTC,TRBV7-9,-,TRBJ2-1,-
CASNLADRRDEQFF,TGTGCCAGCAACCTAGCGGACCGAAGGGATGAGCAGTTCTTC,TRBV6-5,TRBD2,TRBJ2-1,-
CASSGTTGFDEQYF,TGCGCCAGCAGCGGAACTACAGGGTTCGACGAGCAGTACTTC,TRBV5-1,-,TRBJ2-7,few
CASSSTTGYSPDTQYF,TGCGCCAGCAGCTCTACAACAGGGTACTCCCCAGATACGCAGTATTTT,TRBV5-1,-,TRBJ2-3,-
CASSPPGAEQYF,TGCGCCAGCAGTCCCCCAGGGGCTGAGCAGTACTTC,TRBV10-2,-,TRBJ2-7,-
CASSFAGGGLDQYF,TGTGCCAGCAGCTTCGCCGGTGGGGGCCTCGATCAGTACTTC,TRBV5-4,-,TRBJ2-7,-
CATSSQGTAGNTIYF,TGTGCCACCAGCAGCCAGGGTACGGCTGGAAACACCATATATTTT,TRBV15,-,TRBJ1-3,-
CASSEQGDSPLHF,TGTGCCAGCAGTGAACAGGGCGATTCACCCCTCCACTTT,TRBV6-4,-,TRBJ1-6,-
CSVYRGSDEKLFF,TGCAGCGTCTACAGGGGAAGCGATGAAAAACTGTTTTTT,TRBV29-1,TRBD1,TRBJ1-4,-
CASSNAGATEAFF,TGTGCCAGCTCGAATGCGGGGGCCACTGAAGCTTTCTTT,TRBV28,-,TRBJ1-1,-
CASSLRDSNTEAFF,TGTGCCAGCAGTTTAAGGGACAGCAACACTGAAGCTTTCTTT,TRBV27,TRBD1,TRBJ1-1,-
CASSIMAGDTGELFF,TGTGCCAGTAGTATAATGGCGGGAGACACCGGGGAGCTGTTTTTT,TRBV19,TRBD2,TRBJ2-2,few
CASSLGGTSGLGEQFF,TGTGCCAGCAGCTTGGGGGGGACTAGCGGGCTGGGTGAGCAGTTCTTC,TRBV7-2,TRBD2,TRBJ2-1,-
CASSLVQVNYGYTF,TGTGCCAGCAGCTTAGTCCAGGTTAACTATGGCTACACCTTC,TRBV7-2,-,TRBJ1-2,few
CASSSAGGYEQYF,TGTGCCAGCTCATCAGCGGGAGGCTACGAGCAGTACTTC,TRBV18,TRBD2,TRBJ2-7,-
CASSLGRLAGGETQYF,TGCGCCAGCAGCTTGGGGAGACTAGCGGGAGGGGAGACCCAGTACTTC,TRBV5-1,TRBD2,TRBJ2-5,few
CASSPAGTSQETQYF,TGCGCCAGCAGCCCGGCGGGGACGTCCCAAGAGACCCAGTACTTC,TRBV5-1,-,TRBJ2-5,-
CASSGSTETQYF,TGTGCCAGTAGCGGGAGCACGGAGACCCAGTACTTC,TRBV19,-,TRBJ2-5,-
CASSQDTGSEQYF,TGCGCCAGCAGCCAAGATACAGGGTCCGAGCAGTACTTC,TRBV4-3,-,TRBJ2-7,-
CATSRARTGGNEQFF,TGTGCCACCAGCAGAGCCAGGACAGGGGGCAATGAGCAGTTCTTC,TRBV15,TRBD1,TRBJ2-1,-
CASQDRGRLLTLHF,TGTGCCAGCCAAGACAGGGGGAGGCTGTTGACCCTCCACTTT,TRBV19,TRBD1,TRBJ1-6,-
CASSLGLGAGGGSYNEQFF,TGTGCCAGCAGCTTAGGGTTGGGGGCGGGAGGAGGCTCCTACAATGAGCAGTTCTTC,TRBV7-9,TRBD2,TRBJ2-1,-
CSSSLAQGTGQYSNQPQHF,TGTTCCAGCAGCTTAGCCCAAGGGACAGGGCAATATAGCAATCAGCCCCAGCATTTT,TRBV7-9,TRBD1,TRBJ1-5,-